Presented here are 2 T cell receptor beta chains from one specimen sequenced in a study of cytomegalovirus exposure and HLA in healthy donors. The PCR used 60 Vbeta and 13 Jbeta primers. Using immunoSEQ multiplex PCR, the repertoire was profiled, and TCRdb retains in-frame clones only, with some absent. The sample records some 200,000 clones, over 75% being singletons. Material: PBMCs. The receptors stem from a man aged 50 or older in good health and CMV-seronegative.

The chain carries TRBV16 and TRBJ1-2; TRBD1 is a possible D gene (5 bases). The germline gives CDR1 KGHSY, CDR2 FQNENV. Trimming took off 0 bases at V and 1 base at J, with 15 bases between the two ends. The CDR3 length is 17 residues. This CDR3 is CASSQSYQGDDNYGYTF. In nucleotides, the CDR3 is TGTGCCAGCAGCCAATCCTACCAGGGTGACGATAACTATGGCTACACCTTC.

This clone was counted a few times. One junction end does not reproduce the germline sequence, and a read error may be involved. The gene calls are TRBV5-4 and TRBJ1-2; D gene uncertain. Per germline, CDR1 SGHNT and CDR2 YYREEE (reference sequence). CDR3 length: 10 amino acids. CDR3 in amino acids: CASSRELYSF. CDR3 DNA: TGTGCCAGCAGCAGGGAGCTATACTCCTTC.